This T cell receptor (beta chain) was found in a study of tumor-infiltrating lymphocytes in primary liver carcinoma. Study background: In every tissue type, samples returned a similar yield of roughly 3.65 to 7.5 million productive TCRbeta reads. Overall study findings and caveats: Between tumor regions, pairs overlapped more than tumor-adjacent and tumor-blood pairs did.

Germline V gene sequence: CDR1 SGHVS, CDR2 FQNEAQ. The CDR3 runs 15 residues. Trimming took 6 bases from V and 3 from J; bases not matched to a gene: 6. From unsorted bulk tissue weighing roughly 17-31 mg, DNA and RNA were co-extracted. In regard to this clonotype: Its specificity is unknown.

A constant-region primer served to make TCR beta cDNA from roughly 500 ng total RNA. Three nested multiplex PCR rounds of slightly modified ARM-PCR generated TCR beta libraries. Running approximately 10 cycles apiece, the first two PCR rounds relied on TRBV1-TRBV30 forward primers together with a C-beta reverse primer. One entry per CDR3 protein results from TCRdb running MiXCR on the multiplex PCR reads. This table holds 90,000 to 150,000 distinct CDR3 sequences, around two thirds found once. The chain links TRBV7-8 to TRBJ2-7, with 12 nucleotides matching TRBD1. This TCR derives from a woman between 55 and 75 years old with primary liver carcinoma and hepatitis B virus infection. Sequenced input: liver tumor tissue from sampling region 1. Subset specified: tumor region T1, superior pole. The CDR3 sequence: CASRLGTGGDYEQYF. In DNA form, the CDR3 reads TGTGCCAGCAGACTGGGGACAGGGGGCGACTACGAGCAGTACTTC. Full variable domain (missing parts from reference TRBV7-8 and TRBJ2-7): GAGVSQSPRYKVAKRGQDVALRCDPISGHVSLFWYQQALGQGPEFLTYFQNEAQLDKSGLPSDRFFAERPEGSVSTLKIQRTQQEDSAVYLCASRLGTGGDYEQYFGPGTRLTVT.